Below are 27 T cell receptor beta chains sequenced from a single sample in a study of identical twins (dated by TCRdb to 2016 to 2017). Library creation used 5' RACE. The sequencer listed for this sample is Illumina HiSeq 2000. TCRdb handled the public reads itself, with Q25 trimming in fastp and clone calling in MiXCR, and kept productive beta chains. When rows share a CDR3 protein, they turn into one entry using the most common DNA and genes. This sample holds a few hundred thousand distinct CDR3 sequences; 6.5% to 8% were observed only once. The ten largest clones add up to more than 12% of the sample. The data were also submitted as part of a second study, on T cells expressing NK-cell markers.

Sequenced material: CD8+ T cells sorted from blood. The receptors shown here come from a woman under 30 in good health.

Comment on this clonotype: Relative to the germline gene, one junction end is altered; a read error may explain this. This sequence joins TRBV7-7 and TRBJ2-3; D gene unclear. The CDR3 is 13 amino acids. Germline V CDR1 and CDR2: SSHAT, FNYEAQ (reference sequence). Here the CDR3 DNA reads TGTGCTAGCAGCTCGACGGTCACAGATACGCAGTATTTT. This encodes CASSSTVTDTQYF.

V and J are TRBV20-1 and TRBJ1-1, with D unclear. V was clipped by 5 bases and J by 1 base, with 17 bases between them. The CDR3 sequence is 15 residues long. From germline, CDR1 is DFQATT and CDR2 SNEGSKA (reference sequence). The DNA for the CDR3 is TGCAGTGCTCCCGTGGACGGGATAGAGAACACTGAAGCTTTCTTT. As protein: CSAPVDGIENTEAFF.

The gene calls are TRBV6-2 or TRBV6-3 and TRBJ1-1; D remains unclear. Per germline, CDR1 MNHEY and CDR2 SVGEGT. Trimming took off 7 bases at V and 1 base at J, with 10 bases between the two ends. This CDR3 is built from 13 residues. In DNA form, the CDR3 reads TGTGCCAGCACTTCGCACAGGAACACTGAAGCTTTCTTT. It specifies CASTSHRNTEAFF.

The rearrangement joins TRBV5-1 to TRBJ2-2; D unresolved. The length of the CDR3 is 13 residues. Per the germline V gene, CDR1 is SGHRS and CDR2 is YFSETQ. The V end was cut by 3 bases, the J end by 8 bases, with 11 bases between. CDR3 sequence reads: CASSSLDSGELFF. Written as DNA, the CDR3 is TGCGCCAGCAGCTCACTCGACTCAGGGGAGCTGTTTTTT.

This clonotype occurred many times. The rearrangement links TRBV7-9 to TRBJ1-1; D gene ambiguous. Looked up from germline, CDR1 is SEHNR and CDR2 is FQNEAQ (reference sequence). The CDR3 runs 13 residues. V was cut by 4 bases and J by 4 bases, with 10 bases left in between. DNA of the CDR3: TGTGCCAGCAGCTCTCCTGGTGTCACTGAAGCTTTCTTT. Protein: CASSSPGVTEAFF.

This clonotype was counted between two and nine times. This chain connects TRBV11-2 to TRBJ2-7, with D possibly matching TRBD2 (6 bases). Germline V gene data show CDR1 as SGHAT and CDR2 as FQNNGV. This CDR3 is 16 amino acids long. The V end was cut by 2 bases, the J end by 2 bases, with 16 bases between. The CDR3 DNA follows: TGTGCCAGCAGCTTAAATTCGCGGGAACCCCCCTACGAGCAGTACTTC. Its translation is CASSLNSREPPYEQYF.

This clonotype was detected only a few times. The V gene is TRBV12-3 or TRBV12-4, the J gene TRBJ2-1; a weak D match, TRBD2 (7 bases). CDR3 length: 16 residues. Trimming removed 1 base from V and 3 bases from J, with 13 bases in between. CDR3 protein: CASSLGRGGLYNEQFF. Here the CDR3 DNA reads TGTGCCAGCAGTTTAGGTCGCGGGGGCCTCTACAATGAGCAGTTCTTC.

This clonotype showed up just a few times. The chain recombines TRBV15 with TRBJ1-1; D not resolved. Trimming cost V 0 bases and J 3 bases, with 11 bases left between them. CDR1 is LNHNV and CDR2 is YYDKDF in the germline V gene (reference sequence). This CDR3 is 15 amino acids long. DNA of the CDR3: TGTGCCACCAGCAGAGATAGGCGGAGAGACACTGAAGCTTTCTTT. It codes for CATSRDRRRDTEAFF.

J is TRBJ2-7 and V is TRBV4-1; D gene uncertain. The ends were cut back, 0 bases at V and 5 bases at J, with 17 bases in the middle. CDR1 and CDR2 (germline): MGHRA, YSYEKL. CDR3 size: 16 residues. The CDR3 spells CASSQDQGLWANEQYF. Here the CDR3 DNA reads TGCGCCAGCAGCCAAGATCAAGGGTTGTGGGCGAACGAGCAGTACTTC.

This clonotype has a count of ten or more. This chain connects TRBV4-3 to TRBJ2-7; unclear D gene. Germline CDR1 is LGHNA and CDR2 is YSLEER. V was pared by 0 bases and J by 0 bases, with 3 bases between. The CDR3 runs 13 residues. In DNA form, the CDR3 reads TGCGCCAGCAGCCAAGACGGCTCCTACGAGCAGTACTTC. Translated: CASSQDGSYEQYF.

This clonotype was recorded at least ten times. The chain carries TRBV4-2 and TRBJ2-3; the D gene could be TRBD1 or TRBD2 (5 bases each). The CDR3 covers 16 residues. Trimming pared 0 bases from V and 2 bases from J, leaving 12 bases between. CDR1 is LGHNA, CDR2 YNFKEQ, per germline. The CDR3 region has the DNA TGTGCCAGCAGCCAAGACGGTGGGGACGCCACAGATACGCAGTATTTT. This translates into CASSQDGGDATDTQYF.

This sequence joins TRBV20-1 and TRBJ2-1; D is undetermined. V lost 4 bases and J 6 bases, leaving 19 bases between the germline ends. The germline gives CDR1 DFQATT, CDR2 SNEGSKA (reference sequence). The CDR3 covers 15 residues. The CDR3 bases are TGCAGTGCTACAGGACCCGAGGAGTGGTTCAATGAGCAGTTCTTC. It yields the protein CSATGPEEWFNEQFF.

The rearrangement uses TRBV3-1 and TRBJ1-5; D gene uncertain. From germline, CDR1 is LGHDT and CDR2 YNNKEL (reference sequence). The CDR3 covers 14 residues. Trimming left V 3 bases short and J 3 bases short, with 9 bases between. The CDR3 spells CASSQEGPNQPQHF. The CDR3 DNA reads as TGTGCCAGCAGCCAGGAGGGTCCCAATCAGCCCCAGCATTTT.

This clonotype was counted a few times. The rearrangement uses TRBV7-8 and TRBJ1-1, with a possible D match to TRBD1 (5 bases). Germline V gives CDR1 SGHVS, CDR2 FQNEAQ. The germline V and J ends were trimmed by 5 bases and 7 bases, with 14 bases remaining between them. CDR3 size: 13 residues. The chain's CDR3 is CASSLQGIFEAFF. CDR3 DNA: TGTGCCAGCAGCCTTCAGGGAATATTTGAAGCTTTCTTT.

This chain's CDR3 is CASRQGADNQPQHF. CDR3 sequence (DNA): TGCGCCAGCCGCCAAGGGGCCGACAATCAGCCCCAGCATTTT. The rearrangement links TRBV10-2 to TRBJ1-5; weak D call: TRBD1 (5 bases). Trimming cost V 8 bases and J 3 bases, with 14 bases left between them. Germline CDR1 WSHSY, CDR2 SAAADI. The CDR3 is 14 residues long.

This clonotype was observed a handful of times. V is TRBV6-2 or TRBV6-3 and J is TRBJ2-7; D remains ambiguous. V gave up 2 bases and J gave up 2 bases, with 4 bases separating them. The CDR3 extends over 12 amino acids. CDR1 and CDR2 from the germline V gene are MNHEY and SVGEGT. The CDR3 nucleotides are TGTGCCAGCAGTTACGTGGCCTACGAGCAGTACTTC. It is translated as CASSYVAYEQYF.

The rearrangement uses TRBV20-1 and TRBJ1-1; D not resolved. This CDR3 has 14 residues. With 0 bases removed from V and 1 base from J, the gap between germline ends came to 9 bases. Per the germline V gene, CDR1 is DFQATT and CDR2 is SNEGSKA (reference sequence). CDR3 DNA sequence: TGCAGTGCTAGAGATGGACCAGGGAACACTGAAGCTTTCTTT. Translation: CSARDGPGNTEAFF.

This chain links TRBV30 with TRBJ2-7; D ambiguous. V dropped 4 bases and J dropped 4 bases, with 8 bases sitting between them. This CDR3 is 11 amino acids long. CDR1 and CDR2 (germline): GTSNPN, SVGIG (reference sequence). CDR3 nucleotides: TGTGCCTGGACCGACGGTTACGAGCAGTACTTC. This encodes CAWTDGYEQYF.

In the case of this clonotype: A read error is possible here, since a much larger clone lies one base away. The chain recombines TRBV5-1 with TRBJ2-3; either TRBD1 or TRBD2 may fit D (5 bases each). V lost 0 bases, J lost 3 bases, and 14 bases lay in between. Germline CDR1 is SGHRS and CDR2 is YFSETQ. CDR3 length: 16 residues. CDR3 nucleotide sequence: TGCGCCAGCAGCTTGGTCGGTTACGGGACGACAGATACGCAGTATTTT. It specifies CASSLVGYGTTDTQYF.

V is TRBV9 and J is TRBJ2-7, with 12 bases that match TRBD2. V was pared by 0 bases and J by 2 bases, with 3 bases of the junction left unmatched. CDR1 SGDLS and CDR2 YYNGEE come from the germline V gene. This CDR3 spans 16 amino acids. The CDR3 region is CASSVGLAGGAYEQYF. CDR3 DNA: TGTGCCAGCAGCGTAGGTCTAGCGGGAGGGGCCTACGAGCAGTACTTC. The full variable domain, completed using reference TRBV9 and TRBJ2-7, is DSGVTQTPKHLITATGQRVTLRCSPRSGDLSVYWYQQSLDQGLQFLIQYYNGEERAKGNILERFSAQQFPDLHSELNLSSLELGDSALYFCASSVGLAGGAYEQYFGPGTRLTVT.

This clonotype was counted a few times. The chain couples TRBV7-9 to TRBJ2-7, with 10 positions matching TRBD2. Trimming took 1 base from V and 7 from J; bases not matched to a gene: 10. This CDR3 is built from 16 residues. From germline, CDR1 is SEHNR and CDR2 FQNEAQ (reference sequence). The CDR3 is CASSLGGLAALGEQYF. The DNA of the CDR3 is TGTGCCAGCAGCTTAGGTGGACTAGCGGCCTTGGGGGAGCAGTACTTC. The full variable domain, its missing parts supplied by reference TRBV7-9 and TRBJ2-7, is DTGVSQNPRHKITKRGQNVTFRCDPISEHNRLYWYRQTLGQGPEFLTYFQNEAQLEKSRLLSDRFSAERPKGSFSTLEIQRTEQGDSAMYLCASSLGGLAALGEQYFGPGTRLTVT.

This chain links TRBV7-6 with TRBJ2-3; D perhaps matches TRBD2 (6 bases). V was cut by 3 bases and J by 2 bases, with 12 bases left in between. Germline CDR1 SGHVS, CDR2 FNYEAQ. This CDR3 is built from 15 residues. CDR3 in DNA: TGTGCCAGCAGCTTGAAGGCGGGGTACACAGATACGCAGTATTTT. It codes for CASSLKAGYTDTQYF.

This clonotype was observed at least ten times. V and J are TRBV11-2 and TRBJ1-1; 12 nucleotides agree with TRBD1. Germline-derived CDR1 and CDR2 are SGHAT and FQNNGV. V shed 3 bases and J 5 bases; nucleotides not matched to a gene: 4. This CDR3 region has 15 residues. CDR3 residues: CASSLGDRGPTEAFF. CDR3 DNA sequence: TGTGCCAGCAGCTTGGGGGACAGGGGGCCGACTGAAGCTTTCTTT.

CDR3 nucleotide sequence: TGTGCCAGCAGCCCGGGACAGGGTCCCACTGAAGCTTTCTTT. It codes for CASSPGQGPTEAFF. The V gene is TRBV5-6, the J gene TRBJ1-1; 9 nucleotides agree with TRBD1. The CDR3 consists of 14 residues. Germline V gives CDR1 SGHDT, CDR2 YYEEEE. Trimming cost V 4 bases and J 4 bases; bases outside gene matches: 5.

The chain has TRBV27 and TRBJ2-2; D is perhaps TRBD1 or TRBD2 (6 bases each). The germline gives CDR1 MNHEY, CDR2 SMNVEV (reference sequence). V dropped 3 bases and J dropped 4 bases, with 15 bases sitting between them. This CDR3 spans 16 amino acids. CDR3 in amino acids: CASSFVGGEGTGELFF. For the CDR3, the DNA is TGTGCCAGCAGTTTTGTGGGGGGCGAGGGCACCGGGGAGCTGTTTTTT.

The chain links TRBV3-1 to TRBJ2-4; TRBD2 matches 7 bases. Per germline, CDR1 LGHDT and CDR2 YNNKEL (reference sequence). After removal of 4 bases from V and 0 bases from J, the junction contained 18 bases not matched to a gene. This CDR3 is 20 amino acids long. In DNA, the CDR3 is TGTGCCAGCAGCCGTCCGGCTGTAGCGGGCAAGGGTCTAGCCAAAAACATTCAGTACTTC. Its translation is CASSRPAVAGKGLAKNIQYF.

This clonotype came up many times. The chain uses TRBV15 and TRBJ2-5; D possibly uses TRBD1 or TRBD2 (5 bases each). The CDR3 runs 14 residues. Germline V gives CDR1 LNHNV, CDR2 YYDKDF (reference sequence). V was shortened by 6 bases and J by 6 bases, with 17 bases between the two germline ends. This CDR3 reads CATSWRGAEKTQYF. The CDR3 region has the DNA TGTGCCACCAGTTGGAGAGGGGCCGAGAAGACCCAGTACTTC.